These 23 T cell receptor beta chains were sequenced from one sample in a study of cytomegalovirus exposure and HLA in healthy donors. Here immunoSEQ multiplex PCR was the method, and the copy in TCRdb shows in-frame clones only, minus some. The table shows 55,000 to 75,000 clones, with 90% to 96% occurring only once. The material sequenced was PBMCs. The receptors derive from a woman between 18 and 30 years old in good health and CMV-seronegative.

This rearrangement joins TRBV29-1 to TRBJ2-1; the match to TRBD2 covers 8 bases. The V gene end was trimmed by 3 bases and the J gene end by 9 bases; junction bases not matched to a gene: 10. Germline V gene lookup returns CDR1 SQVTM and CDR2 ANQGSEA. The CDR3 loop spans 14 amino acids. CDR3 sequence: CSVDGGAGGGEQFF. The CDR3 DNA reads TGCAGCGTTGATGGTGGGGCGGGGGGCGGTGAGCAGTTCTTC.

This chain links TRBV10-3 with TRBJ2-3; maybe TRBD2 (6 bases). Germline-derived CDR1 and CDR2 are ENHRY and SYGVKD. The CDR3 is 13 residues long. The V and J ends lost 6 bases and 4 bases respectively, with 11 bases between them. The CDR3 sequence is CAIRAGSPDTQYF. The CDR3, as DNA: TGTGCCATCAGGGCGGGGTCCCCAGATACGCAGTATTTT.

The chain couples TRBV13 to TRBJ2-2; a possible D gene is TRBD1 (5 bases). Trimming removed 5 bases from V and 0 bases from J, with 13 bases in between. CDR1 PRHDT and CDR2 FYEKMQ come from the germline V gene (reference sequence). CDR3 length equals 16 residues. The CDR3 sequence: CASSRYGAPNTGELFF. CDR3 sequence (DNA): TGTGCCAGCAGCCGATATGGGGCCCCGAACACCGGGGAGCTGTTTTTT.

The chain joins TRBV7-9 to TRBJ1-1; 8 bases map to TRBD1. The CDR3 length is 14 residues. Germline values: CDR1 SEHNR, CDR2 FQNEAQ (reference sequence). With V trimmed by 1 base and J by 5 bases, 3 bases remained unmatched. CDR3 sequence reads: CASSLGQGSTEAFF. CDR3 bases: TGTGCCAGCAGCTTAGGACAGGGGAGTACTGAAGCTTTCTTT.

This rearrangement joins TRBV2 to TRBJ1-4, with 9 bases identical to TRBD1. Trimming at V came to 5 bases and at J to 4 bases, leaving 8 bases not matched to a gene. The CDR3 runs to 16 residues. Germline lookup yields CDR1 SNHLY and CDR2 FYNNEI. CDR3 amino acids: CASSPRGTGLNEKLFF. The CDR3 nucleotides are TGTGCCAGCAGTCCCCGGGGGACAGGGCTTAATGAAAAACTGTTTTTT.

The chain is built from TRBV6-1 and TRBJ1-5, with TRBD1 as a possible D gene (6 bases). Germline values: CDR1 MNHNS, CDR2 SASEGT. The CDR3 consists of 15 residues. V dropped 5 bases and J dropped 4 bases, with 15 bases sitting between them. The CDR3 bases are TGTGCCAGCAGTCCGGCGCAGGGGCGAAATCAGCCCCAGCATTTT. As protein: CASSPAQGRNQPQHF.

The rearrangement uses TRBV19 and TRBJ1-5; D might be TRBD1 (5 bases). The CDR3 is 18 amino acids. V lost 0 bases to trimming and J lost 9 bases, with 24 bases between them. Germline CDR1 LNHDA, CDR2 SQIVND (reference sequence). The CDR3 sequence is CASSIDRRGLRSKWPQHF. The CDR3 coding sequence is TGTGCCAGTAGTATAGATCGCCGGGGACTGCGATCGAAATGGCCCCAGCATTTT. Full variable domain (missing parts from reference TRBV19 and TRBJ1-5): DGGITQSPKYLFRKEGQNVTLSCEQNLNHDAMYWYRQDPGQGLRLIYYSQIVNDFQKGDIAEGYSVSREKKESFPLTVTSAQKNPTAFYLCASSIDRRGLRSKWPQHFGDGTRLSIL.

The chain combines TRBV7-9 with TRBJ2-7; 9 positions match TRBD1. Per the germline V gene, CDR1 is SEHNR and CDR2 is FQNEAQ (reference sequence). Trimming cost V 4 bases and J 5 bases; bases outside gene matches: 6. This CDR3 comprises 14 residues. CDR3 loop: CASSSTGGFDEQYF. In DNA form, the CDR3 reads TGTGCCAGCAGCTCCACAGGGGGCTTCGACGAGCAGTACTTC.

J is TRBJ1-1 and V is TRBV27; a possible D gene is TRBD1 (5 bases). CDR3 size: 14 residues. The V and J ends lost 1 base and 2 bases respectively, with 8 bases between them. Germline values: CDR1 MNHEY, CDR2 SMNVEV (reference sequence). The chain's CDR3 is CASSLLQGNTEAFF. As DNA, the CDR3 is TGTGCCAGCAGTTTATTGCAGGGAAACACTGAAGCTTTCTTT.

The CDR3 coding sequence is TGTGCCAGCAGCTTAGCGCTGGTGACAGCAGTGAACACTGAAGCTTTCTTT. Its translation is CASSLALVTAVNTEAFF. This rearrangement joins TRBV7-9 to TRBJ1-1; tentative D call: TRBD1 (5 bases). The CDR3 covers 17 residues. V was shortened by 0 bases and J by 0 bases, with 14 bases between the two germline ends. Germline values: CDR1 SEHNR, CDR2 FQNEAQ (reference sequence).

This chain joins TRBV28 and TRBJ1-5, with D possibly TRBD1 on 6 matching bases. V lost 10 bases and J 3 bases, leaving 13 bases between the germline ends. The CDR3 consists of 13 residues. Germline assignment: CDR1 MDHEN and CDR2 SYDVKM. Here the CDR3 reads CATPGQNNQPQHF. The CDR3 DNA follows: TGTGCCACCCCCGGACAGAACAATCAGCCCCAGCATTTT.

The chain recombines TRBV19 with TRBJ2-1, with 10 bases fitting TRBD2. The CDR3 covers 16 residues. J was trimmed by 2 bases and V by 6 bases; bases with no gene match: 7. Germline CDR1 and CDR2: LNHDA and SQIVND (reference sequence). CDR3 protein: CASRQTSGKAYNEQFF. CDR3 bases: TGTGCCAGTAGACAAACTAGCGGGAAGGCCTACAATGAGCAGTTCTTC.

V usage is TRBV9 and J usage is TRBJ2-4, with 7 bases matching TRBD2. The V segment lost 3 bases and the J segment 1 base; nucleotides outside the gene matches: 1. CDR1 and CDR2 (germline): SGDLS, YYNGEE. The CDR3 covers 14 residues. The CDR3 spells CASSGLAAKNIQYF. CDR3 DNA: TGTGCCAGCAGCGGACTAGCTGCCAAAAACATTCAGTACTTC. Full variable domain (rest looked up from reference TRBV9 and TRBJ2-4): DSGVTQTPKHLITATGQRVTLRCSPRSGDLSVYWYQQSLDQGLQFLIQYYNGEERAKGNILERFSAQQFPDLHSELNLSSLELGDSALYFCASSGLAAKNIQYFGAGTRLSVL.

The chain employs TRBV7-8 and TRBJ1-5, with D possibly TRBD1 on 6 matching bases. The CDR3 is made up of 14 amino acids. CDR1 is SGHVS, CDR2 FQNEAQ, per germline. Trimming stripped 6 bases from V and 3 bases from J, with 12 bases between. CDR3 in DNA: TGTGCCAGCAGACTGGGGGCTACCAATCAGCCCCAGCATTTT. Translating it yields CASRLGATNQPQHF.

This CDR3 reads CASSLRDMNEQYF. The CDR3 nucleotides read TGTGCCAGCAGCCTCAGGGACATGAACGAGCAGTACTTC. The chain joins TRBV6-5 to TRBJ2-7; TRBD1 is a possible D gene (6 bases). Trimming shortened V by 6 bases and J by 5 bases, and 14 bases separated the two germline ends. The CDR3 extends over 13 amino acids. The germline gives CDR1 MNHEY, CDR2 SVGAGI.

The V gene is TRBV7-8, the J gene TRBJ2-3, with D tentatively TRBD2 (6 bases). The ends were cut back, 3 bases at V and 4 bases at J, with 14 bases in the middle. The CDR3 extends over 15 amino acids. Germline CDR1 SGHVS, CDR2 FQNEAQ. The CDR3 nucleotides read TGTGCCAGCAGCTTCCTCCCGGAGGGCCCAGATACGCAGTATTTT. This translates into CASSFLPEGPDTQYF.

V usage is TRBV6-5 and J usage is TRBJ2-4; 12 nucleotides match TRBD2. The CDR3 totals 15 residues. Germline CDR1 MNHEY, CDR2 SVGAGI. V was pared by 6 bases and J by 8 bases, with 8 bases of the junction left unmatched. The CDR3 nucleotides are TGTGCCAGCAGGCTACTAGCGGGAGGAGGGGACATTCAGTACTTC. Its protein is CASRLLAGGGDIQYF.

The chain recombines TRBV5-1 with TRBJ2-2, with TRBD2 identical over 11 bases. Trimming removed 5 bases from V and 2 bases from J; junction bases left unmatched: 2. This CDR3 has 15 residues. Germline V gene sequence: CDR1 SGHRS, CDR2 YFSETQ. CDR3 sequence: CASRGLAENTGELFF. The CDR3 DNA is TGCGCCAGCAGGGGACTAGCGGAAAACACCGGGGAGCTGTTTTTT.

This clone was seen once. The CDR3 reads CASSSPRDIQYF. The CDR3, as DNA: TGTGCCAGCAGCAGCCCCAGGGACATTCAGTACTTC. The rearrangement uses TRBV7-9 and TRBJ2-4, with a possible D match to TRBD1 (5 bases). Trimming left V 5 bases short and J 8 bases short, with 10 bases between. The CDR3 loop spans 12 amino acids. CDR1 is SEHNR, CDR2 FQNEAQ, per germline (reference sequence).

In this sample, this clone turned up once. The J gene is TRBJ1-1, the V gene TRBV6-5; D not certain. The V gene lost 7 bases and the J gene lost 6 bases, with 9 bases spanning the gap. The CDR3 runs 11 residues. The germline CDR1 and CDR2 sequences are MNHEY and SVGAGI. The CDR3, as DNA: TGTGCCAGCACTCAAGGAGCTGAAGCTTTCTTT. It translates to CASTQGAEAFF.

The chain combines TRBV19 with TRBJ2-1, with 8 bases identical to TRBD2. V shed 4 bases and J 3 bases; nucleotides not matched to a gene: 8. Per the germline V gene, CDR1 is LNHDA and CDR2 is SQIVND (reference sequence). This CDR3 has 16 residues. The CDR3 region has the DNA TGTGCCAGTAGTACTTCGGGGGGGCGCCACTACAATGAGCAGTTCTTC. Translated, it gives CASSTSGGRHYNEQFF.

The rearrangement joins TRBV6-5 to TRBJ2-1; D is perhaps TRBD1 (5 bases). The V end was cut by 2 bases, the J end by 4 bases, with 9 bases between. Germline values: CDR1 MNHEY, CDR2 SVGAGI. The CDR3 is 14 amino acids. The CDR3 here is CASSYPDRYNEQFF. CDR3 bases: TGTGCCAGCAGTTACCCCGACAGATACAATGAGCAGTTCTTC.

Notes on this clone: Other DNA sequences in the same sample also yield this CDR3. The V call is TRBV7-6, the J call TRBJ2-5; no firm D call. Germline CDR1 SGHVS, CDR2 FNYEAQ. The CDR3 sequence is 14 residues long. Trimming took 5 bases from V and 8 from J, leaving 18 bases between them. CDR3 sequence (DNA): TGTGCCAGCAGCCCCGACATCGTGGTGGAAACCCAGTACTTC. This codes for CASSPDIVVETQYF.